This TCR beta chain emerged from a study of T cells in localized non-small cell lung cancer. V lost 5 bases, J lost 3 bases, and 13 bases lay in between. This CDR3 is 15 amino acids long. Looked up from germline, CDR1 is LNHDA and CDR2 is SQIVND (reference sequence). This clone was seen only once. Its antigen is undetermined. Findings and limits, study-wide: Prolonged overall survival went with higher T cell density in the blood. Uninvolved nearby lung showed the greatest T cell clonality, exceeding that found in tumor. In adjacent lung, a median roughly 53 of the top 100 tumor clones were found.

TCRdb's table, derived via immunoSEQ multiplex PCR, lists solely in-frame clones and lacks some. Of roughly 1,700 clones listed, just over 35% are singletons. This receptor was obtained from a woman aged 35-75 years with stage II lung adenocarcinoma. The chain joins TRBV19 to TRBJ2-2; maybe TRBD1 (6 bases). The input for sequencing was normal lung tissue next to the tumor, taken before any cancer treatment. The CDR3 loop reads CASSVGQLYTGELFF. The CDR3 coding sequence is TGTGCCAGTAGTGTAGGACAGCTTTACACCGGGGAGCTGTTTTTT.